Listed here is a single T cell receptor (beta chain). This entry belongs to a study of blood T cell repertoires in COVID-19. Sequencing was performed with immunoSEQ multiplex PCR; in TCRdb, only in-frame clones are kept and a portion is missing. The sample has about 370,000 clones, 89% seen once. This TCR derives from a woman aged 25 to 45 with COVID-19, enrolled during active disease. Sequences were obtained from peripheral blood.

The DNA of the CDR3 is TGTGCCAGCAGTGAAGGAGTGAGTTCCCCAAATGAGCAGTTCTTC. This sequence encodes CASSEGVSSPNEQFF. The chain has TRBV2 and TRBJ2-1; no definite D call. Germline V lookup: CDR1 SNHLY, CDR2 FYNNEI. The CDR3 is 15 amino acids. V lost 1 base and J lost 7, with 14 bases in between.